Following are 23 T cell receptor beta chains from one sample sequenced in a study of cytomegalovirus exposure and HLA in healthy donors. Use of 60 Vbeta and 13 Jbeta primers characterized the PCR. The data were produced by immunoSEQ multiplex PCR, yet TCRdb's version contains in-frame clones alone and is incomplete. The sample lists roughly 250,000 clones, 80% to 90% occurring once. The sample taken for sequencing was PBMCs. The origin of the receptors is a woman aged 40 to 49 in good health and CMV-seropositive.

To note about this clone: Other DNA sequences from this sample encode an identical CDR3 as well. The chain has TRBV7-2 and TRBJ2-1, with D uncertain. Per germline, CDR1 SGHTA and CDR2 FQGNSA. V lost 5 bases and J 3 bases, leaving 8 bases between the germline ends. The CDR3 totals 13 residues. The CDR3 sequence is CASSLTVYNEQFF. CDR3 in DNA: TGTGCCAGCAGCCTTACAGTCTACAATGAGCAGTTCTTC.

In this sample, this clone turned up once. The chain combines TRBV19 with TRBJ1-5; possible D gene TRBD1, 5 bases. Trimming stripped 1 base from V and 0 bases from J, with 10 bases between. Germline V CDR1 and CDR2: LNHDA, SQIVND (reference sequence). This CDR3 has 16 amino acids. CDR3 bases: TGTGCCAGTAGTATAGGTACAGGAGTTAGCAATCAGCCCCAGCATTTT. This sequence encodes CASSIGTGVSNQPQHF.

This sequence joins TRBV2 and TRBJ2-2, with TRBD2 matching 11 bases. V lost 2 bases, J lost 5 bases, and 7 bases stayed unmatched. The V gene's germline CDR1 is SNHLY and CDR2 FYNNEI. CDR3 length: 17 residues. CDR3: CASSEPLAGVGTGELFF. CDR3 sequence (DNA): TGTGCCAGCAGTGAACCACTAGCGGGAGTAGGGACCGGGGAGCTGTTTTTT.

This sequence joins TRBV28 and TRBJ2-7, with a tentative D call TRBD2 (5 bases). V was pared by 2 bases and J by 0 bases, with 8 bases between. The germline V gene encodes CDR1 MDHEN and CDR2 SYDVKM. CDR3 length equals 14 residues. The CDR3 coding sequence is TGTGCCAGCAGTTTACAGCGGAGCTCCTACGAGCAGTACTTC. Its protein product is CASSLQRSSYEQYF.

This chain uses TRBV4-3 with TRBJ1-5, with TRBD1 as a possible D gene (6 bases). This CDR3 contains 15 residues. Germline V gene lookup returns CDR1 LGHNA and CDR2 YSLEER. Trimming stripped 0 bases from V and 2 bases from J, with 8 bases between. The CDR3 bases are TGCGCCAGCAGCCAAGACAACAGGGGCAATCAGCCCCAGCATTTT. Protein: CASSQDNRGNQPQHF.

In DNA form, the CDR3 reads TGTGCCAGCTCACCATTGGCTAGCGGCTACGAGCAGTACTTC. Translated: CASSPLASGYEQYF. This sequence joins TRBV18 and TRBJ2-7; 7 bases match TRBD2. CDR3 length: 14 amino acids. The germline gives CDR1 KGHSH, CDR2 LQKENI. The trim removed 2 bases at V and 3 bases at J, leaving 4 bases unmatched.

The V call is TRBV7-2, the J call TRBJ2-5, with 8 positions matching TRBD2. Germline CDR1 reads SGHTA; CDR2 reads FQGNSA. With V trimmed by 4 bases and J by 5 bases, 6 bases remained unmatched. CDR3 length equals 14 residues. The DNA of the CDR3 is TGTGCCAGCAGCTCTCACGGGAGGGTGGAGACCCAGTACTTC. This encodes CASSSHGRVETQYF.

Only one count was recorded for this clone. V is TRBV6-4 and J is TRBJ1-5; D is perhaps TRBD1 (5 bases). V dropped 6 bases and J dropped 3 bases, with 9 bases sitting between them. The CDR3 runs 13 residues. Looked up from germline, CDR1 is MRHNA and CDR2 is SNTAGT. The CDR3: CASSQGNNQPQHF. The CDR3 DNA follows: TGTGCCAGCAGCCAGGGTAACAATCAGCCCCAGCATTTT.

This clone has only a few counts. The chain has TRBV28 and TRBJ1-1, with D possibly being TRBD1 (6 bases). V lost 7 bases, J lost 5 bases, and 17 bases lay in between. Germline-derived CDR1 and CDR2 are MDHEN and SYDVKM. This CDR3 has 14 residues. CDR3 residues: CASTPQGPGTEAFF. CDR3 nucleotides: TGTGCCAGCACTCCCCAGGGGCCGGGGACTGAAGCTTTCTTT.

The rearrangement joins TRBV5-1 to TRBJ1-2, with D maybe TRBD1 (6 bases). The CDR3 covers 13 residues. V was trimmed by 3 bases and J by 4 bases, leaving 10 bases between them. Germline CDR1 reads SGHRS; CDR2 reads YFSETQ. The CDR3 nucleotides read TGCGCCAGCAGCTACACAGGGTCCTATGGCTACACCTTC. This encodes CASSYTGSYGYTF.

This chain connects TRBV2 to TRBJ1-3, with 9 bases aligning to TRBD1. CDR1 is SNHLY and CDR2 is FYNNEI in the germline V gene. Unmatched junction bases numbered 7, after V lost 4 bases and J lost 9 bases. The CDR3 has 14 amino acids. The CDR3: CASSGDREGSTIYF. CDR3 DNA: TGTGCCAGCAGTGGGGACAGGGAGGGGAGCACCATATATTTT.

The J gene is TRBJ2-3, the V gene TRBV6-1, with D maybe TRBD2 (6 bases). The CDR3 is 13 amino acids. V was cut by 8 bases and J by 1 base, with 10 bases left in between. Germline lookup yields CDR1 MNHNS and CDR2 SASEGT. CDR3 protein: CASWRGGTDTQYF. CDR3 sequence (DNA): TGTGCCAGCTGGCGGGGTGGCACAGATACGCAGTATTTT.

V and J are TRBV7-2 and TRBJ2-6; D not resolved. Trimming cost V 3 bases and J 2 bases, with 8 bases left between them. There are 15 residues in the CDR3. Germline V gene lookup returns CDR1 SGHTA and CDR2 FQGNSA. CDR3: CASSFLFPGANVLTF. Written as DNA, the CDR3 is TGTGCCAGCAGCTTCCTATTCCCTGGGGCCAACGTCCTGACTTTC.

The V and J genes are TRBV14 and TRBJ2-3; 10 bases map to TRBD2. The germline gives CDR1 SGHDN, CDR2 FVKESK. Losses at the gene ends were 4 bases for V and 7 bases for J; bases not matched to a gene: 11. This CDR3 is built from 16 residues. CDR3 in DNA: TGTGCCAGCAGCCCCCCCGGGCTAGCGGGGGCCCATACGCAGTATTTT. This codes for CASSPPGLAGAHTQYF.

The chain has TRBV11-1 and TRBJ2-1; the match to TRBD2 covers 10 bases. CDR1 SGHAT and CDR2 FQDESV come from the germline V gene (reference sequence). The CDR3 totals 14 residues. The ends lost 0 bases at V and 9 bases at J; junction bases unmatched: 2. The CDR3: CASSLAAGGVEQFF. The CDR3 DNA reads TGTGCCAGCAGCTTAGCAGCGGGGGGGGTTGAGCAGTTCTTC.

This clone was seen a few times. The rearrangement links TRBV7-2 to TRBJ2-3; possibly TRBD2 for D (7 bases). V lost 3 bases and J lost 5, with 9 bases in between. The CDR3 totals 13 residues. Germline assignment: CDR1 SGHTA and CDR2 FQGNSA. The DNA of the CDR3 is TGTGCCAGCAGCTTCGGGGGGCGAGATACGCAGTATTTT. It translates to CASSFGGRDTQYF.

The chain uses TRBV30 and TRBJ2-1; D is possibly TRBD2 (5 bases). Trimming stripped 4 bases from V and 5 bases from J, with 9 bases between. The V gene's germline CDR1 is GTSNPN and CDR2 SVGIG (reference sequence). CDR3 length: 12 residues. The CDR3 DNA reads TGTGCCTGGAACAGACTAAACAATGAGCAGTTCTTC. It specifies CAWNRLNNEQFF.

The rearrangement joins TRBV29-1 to TRBJ2-7, with TRBD1 matching 9 bases. From germline, CDR1 is SQVTM and CDR2 ANQGSEA. This CDR3 comprises 12 residues. Trimming took 4 bases from V and 5 from J; bases not matched to a gene: 3. The CDR3 coding sequence is TGCAGCGTTGTACAGGGGGCCCACGAGCAGTACTTC. Protein product: CSVVQGAHEQYF.

The V call is TRBV7-2, the J call TRBJ2-7; D call uncertain. CDR1 and CDR2 from the germline V gene are SGHTA and FQGNSA. This CDR3 comprises 13 residues. The V end was cut by 6 bases, the J end by 6 bases, with 15 bases between. CDR3 coding DNA: TGTGCCAGCAGAACCTCGAATACAGCCGAGCAGTACTTC. Translating it yields CASRTSNTAEQYF.

The chain carries TRBV7-9 and TRBJ2-5, with 8 positions matching TRBD2. Germline trimming cut 2 bases from V and 5 bases from J; bases unmatched to any gene: 4. Germline CDR1 is SEHNR and CDR2 is FQNEAQ (reference sequence). The CDR3 runs to 14 residues. CDR3 loop: CASSLWGLEETQYF. The CDR3 DNA sequence: TGTGCCAGCAGCTTATGGGGACTAGAGGAGACCCAGTACTTC.

Regarding this clone: One end of the junction varies from germline; a read error may be responsible. The V gene is TRBV11-3, the J gene TRBJ2-1; TRBD2 is a possible D gene (6 bases). Germline V lookup: CDR1 SGHNT, CDR2 YENEEA. The CDR3 extends over 16 amino acids. The CDR3, as DNA: TGTGCCAGCAGCTTGACATTAGCGGACTCCAACAATGAGCAGTTCTTC. This translates into CASSLTLADSNNEQFF.

The chain carries TRBV5-1 and TRBJ2-2, with 9 positions matching TRBD1. The trim removed 3 bases at V and 5 bases at J, leaving 5 bases unmatched. The CDR3 contains 15 residues. The germline V gene has CDR1 SGHRS and CDR2 YFSETQ. CDR3: CASSSQGAGTGELFF. The CDR3 DNA follows: TGCGCCAGCAGCTCACAGGGGGCGGGAACCGGGGAGCTGTTTTTT. Complete variable domain (other parts from reference TRBV5-1 and TRBJ2-2): KAGVTQTPRYLIKTRGQQVTLSCSPISGHRSVSWYQQTPGQGLQFLFEYFSETQRNKGNFPGRFSGRQFSNSRSEMNVSTLELGDSALYLCASSSQGAGTGELFFGEGSRLTVL.

V usage is TRBV7-9 and J usage is TRBJ2-1; weak D call: TRBD2 (5 bases). V dropped 7 bases and J dropped 9 bases, with 25 bases sitting between them. This CDR3 is built from 16 residues. Germline CDR1 is SEHNR and CDR2 is FQNEAQ (reference sequence). Written as DNA, the CDR3 is TGTGCCAGCACCTCATGGACTGCCCCTCAACCTACTGAGCAGTTCTTC. Translation: CASTSWTAPQPTEQFF. Using reference TRBV7-9 and TRBJ2-1 for the parts outside the CDR3, the full variable domain is DTGVSQNPRHKITKRGQNVTFRCDPISEHNRLYWYRQTLGQGPEFLTYFQNEAQLEKSRLLSDRFSAERPKGSFSTLEIQRTEQGDSAMYLCASTSWTAPQPTEQFFGPGTRLTVL.